This T cell receptor beta chain was identified during a study of blood T cell repertoires in COVID-19. Looking at the study overall: Acute and convalescent COVID-19 specimens originated in the United States, Italy and Spain. PBMCs, B-cell-depleted T cells, or T cells provided the cDNA or gDNA that made up the material.

The authors' processing: Quantification of nucleated cells was approximated via reference gene primer amplification. Only in-frame clones appear in the TCRdb table, and some are missing; sequencing was by immunoSEQ multiplex PCR. The V and J calls and clone size come from that table; D and trimming were worked out from the DNA. The sample includes 450,000 or so clones, 89% of them seen just once. Patients in Seattle were enrolled during active infection, then followed longitudinally. Germline loops: CDR1 SGHTA, CDR2 FQGNSA. V lost 5 bases, J lost 15 bases, and 11 bases stayed unmatched. CDR3 size: 14 residues.

The material sequenced was peripheral blood. This receptor was taken from a woman in her thirties or forties with COVID-19, enrolled during active disease. This chain joins TRBV7-2 and TRBJ2-1; 12 nucleotides line up with TRBD2. The CDR3 region is CASSPPGLAGGTFF. In DNA form, the CDR3 reads TGTGCCAGCAGCCCACCGGGACTAGCGGGCGGTACGTTCTTC.